A selection of T cell receptor beta chains follows, all from one sample in a study of shared clonotypes between healthy human individuals. Sequencing used immunoSEQ multiplex PCR; TCRdb keeps in-frame clones, though not all of them. The sample has some 2 million clones; about 95% are singletons. The specimen was naive CD8+ T cells sorted from blood. The receptors here all came from a man between 18 and 35 years old in good health. Both conserved end residues are trimmed from each CDR3. Each record gives: V gene, CDR3 protein.

TRBV4-1	ASSHALENYEQY
TRBV4-1	ASSQIDSYEQY
TRBV9	ASSHGTGVDTEAF
TRBV7-9	ASRVGPDTQY
TRBV9	ASSDRDRELLH
TRBV29-1	SVVEANYGYT
TRBV7-3	ASSTSGRGHTDTQY
TRBV5-5	ASSSQGTGYDEQY
TRBV14	ASSPWGVDEQY
TRBV4-1	ASSQDRGGQYQETQY
TRBV2	ASSDPVTQNTGELF
TRBV11-2	ASSLFEDYEQY
TRBV9	ASSPAGTILHEQY
TRBV13	ASSVGDEQF
TRBV19	ASSITRQGSYEQY
TRBV11-2	ASSTGTSGHNEQF
TRBV7-9	ASSLDWDRAAEAF
TRBV28	ASSPGYSTDTQY
TRBV4-1	ASSYSEGNNQPQH
TRBV9	ASSVDGASRGYT
TRBV6-5	ASSPRDTYGYT
TRBV29-1	SVEGGADTEAF
TRBV11-2	ASSHLVGLFETQY
TRBV25-1	ASSDGNSGNTIY
TRBV29-1	SADNPNYGYT
TRBV12-5	ASGLGLALEQY
TRBV5-4	ASSPSPTRGGLNEQF
TRBV16	ASSQSLAGAYEQY
TRBV19	ASSLTGNQPQH